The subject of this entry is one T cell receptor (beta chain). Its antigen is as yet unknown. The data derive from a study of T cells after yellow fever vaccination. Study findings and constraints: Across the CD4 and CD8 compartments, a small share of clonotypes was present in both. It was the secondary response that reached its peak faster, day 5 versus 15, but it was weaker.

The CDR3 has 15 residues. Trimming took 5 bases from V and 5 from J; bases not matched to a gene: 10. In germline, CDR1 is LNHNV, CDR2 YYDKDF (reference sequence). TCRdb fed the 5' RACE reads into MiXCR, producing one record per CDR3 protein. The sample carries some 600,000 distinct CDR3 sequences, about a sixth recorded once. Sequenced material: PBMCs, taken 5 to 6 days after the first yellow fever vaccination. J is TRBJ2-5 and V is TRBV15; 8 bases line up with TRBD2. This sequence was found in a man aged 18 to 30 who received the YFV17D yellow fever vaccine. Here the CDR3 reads CATSPRTGGRETQYF. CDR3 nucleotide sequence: TGTGCCACCAGCCCGAGAACGGGGGGGAGGGAGACCCAGTACTTC.